This T cell receptor (beta chain) comes out of a study of cytomegalovirus exposure and HLA in healthy donors. CDR3 size: 17 residues. V lost 2 bases to trimming and J lost 3 bases; unmatched junction nucleotides: 6. Germline lookup yields CDR1 MGHRA and CDR2 YSYEKL. The primer mix had 60 Vbeta and 13 Jbeta primers. Libraries were prepared by immunoSEQ multiplex PCR; TCRdb keeps only in-frame clonotypes and omits some of them. There are approximately 90,000 clones in the sample; 75% occur only once, and over 2% lies in the top ten. Sequencing used PBMCs. The genes are TRBV4-1 and TRBJ1-4, with 10 nucleotides matching TRBD1. The clonotype comes from a man between 35 and 55 years old in good health and CMV-seronegative. The CDR3 nucleotides read TGCGCCAGCAGCCAACGGACAGGGGGTTTGGCTAATGAAAAACTGTTTTTT. Its protein is CASSQRTGGLANEKLFF.